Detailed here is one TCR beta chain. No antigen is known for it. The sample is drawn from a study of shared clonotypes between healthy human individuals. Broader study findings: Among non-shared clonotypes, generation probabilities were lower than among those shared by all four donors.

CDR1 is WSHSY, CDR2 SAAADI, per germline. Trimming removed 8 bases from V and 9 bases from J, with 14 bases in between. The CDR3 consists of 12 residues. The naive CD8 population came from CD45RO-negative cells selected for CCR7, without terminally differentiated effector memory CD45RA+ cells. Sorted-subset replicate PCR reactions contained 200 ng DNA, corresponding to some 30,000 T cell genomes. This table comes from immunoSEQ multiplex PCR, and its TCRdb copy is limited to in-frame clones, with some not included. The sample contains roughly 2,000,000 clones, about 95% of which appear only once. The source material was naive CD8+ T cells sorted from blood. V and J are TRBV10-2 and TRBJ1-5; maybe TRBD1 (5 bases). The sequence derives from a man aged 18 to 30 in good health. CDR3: CASGDGGWPQHF. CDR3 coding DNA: TGCGCCAGCGGGGACGGAGGGTGGCCCCAGCATTTT.